These 27 T cell receptor beta chains were all obtained from the same sample, sequenced in a study of OX40 agonist ivuxolimab in advanced cancers. The protocol was immunoSEQ multiplex PCR, while the TCRdb copy is restricted to in-frame clones and leaves out a portion. The sample records 95,000 to 150,000 clones, around 95% being singletons. This specimen was CD4+ or CD8+ T cells sorted from blood, taken in a trial of the OX40 agonist ivuxolimab. These receptors came from an adult with an advanced solid tumor such as melanoma, head and neck, liver or kidney cancer.

This chain connects TRBV6-5 to TRBJ2-7; D not certain. In germline, CDR1 is MNHEY, CDR2 SVGAGI. With 6 bases removed from V and 3 bases from J, the gap between germline ends came to 12 bases. This CDR3 has 13 residues. The CDR3 sequence: CASRVTYSYEQYF. The CDR3 region has the DNA TGTGCCAGCAGAGTAACCTACAGCTACGAGCAGTACTTC.

This sequence joins TRBV19 and TRBJ2-1, with D possibly TRBD1 on 5 matching bases. This CDR3 has 16 residues. The V and J ends lost 0 bases and 8 bases respectively, with 17 bases between them. The V gene's germline CDR1 is LNHDA and CDR2 SQIVND (reference sequence). The CDR3 coding sequence is TGTGCCAGTAGTATAGATTTACCCCTAACAGGAGATGAGCAGTTCTTC. This encodes CASSIDLPLTGDEQFF.

The chain recombines TRBV29-1 with TRBJ2-2; D may be TRBD1 (5 bases). Germline CDR1 and CDR2: SQVTM and ANQGSEA. The CDR3 sequence is 14 residues long. V was clipped by 4 bases and J by 6 bases, with 15 bases between them. CDR3: CSVGLITGSGELFF. Here the CDR3 DNA reads TGCAGCGTTGGGCTTATAACAGGTTCCGGGGAGCTGTTTTTT.

The chain links TRBV7-8 to TRBJ2-5; 9 nucleotides align to TRBD2. After removal of 6 bases from V and 4 bases from J, the junction contained 6 bases not matched to a gene. The germline CDR1 and CDR2 sequences are SGHVS and FQNEAQ. This CDR3 spans 14 amino acids. CDR3 amino acids: CASSRSGRTETQYF. For the CDR3, the DNA is TGTGCCAGCAGTAGAAGCGGGAGGACAGAGACCCAGTACTTC.

As to this clone: One end of the junction fails to match germline, which may point to a read error. The chain has TRBV28 and TRBJ1-1; tentative D call: TRBD1 (6 bases). This CDR3 spans 14 amino acids. The germline V gene has CDR1 MDHEN and CDR2 SYDVKM. The CDR3 region has the DNA TGTGCGAGCAACCGGGGGGCGACGGGCACTGAAGCTTTCTTT. Translation: CASNRGATGTEAFF.

This chain joins TRBV10-3 and TRBJ1-3, with D perhaps TRBD1 (5 bases). Trimming took off 6 bases at V and 0 bases at J, with 15 bases between the two ends. Looked up from germline, CDR1 is ENHRY and CDR2 is SYGVKD. This CDR3 has 16 residues. The CDR3 loop is CAIRGYGGSSGNTIYF. The CDR3 DNA sequence: TGTGCCATCAGGGGGTATGGGGGAAGCTCTGGAAACACCATATATTTT.

The chain joins TRBV28 to TRBJ2-1, with TRBD2 matching over 8 bases. V gave up 3 bases and J gave up 7 bases; unmatched junction bases: 8. The germline V gene has CDR1 MDHEN and CDR2 SYDVKM. This CDR3 comprises 15 residues. In DNA, the CDR3 is TGTGCCAGCAGTTTTAGCAGCGGGAGACCGAATGAGCAGTTCTTC. This codes for CASSFSSGRPNEQFF.

In this sample, this clone turned up once. The chain has TRBV29-1 and TRBJ1-2, with TRBD1 as a possible D gene (5 bases). This CDR3 is built from 13 residues. From germline, CDR1 is SQVTM and CDR2 ANQGSEA. The V end lost 1 base, the J end lost 10 bases, and 16 bases lay between the germline ends. CDR3 in DNA: TGCAGCGTTGAAGGAAGACCGGGACTCGCCTACACCTTC. This encodes CSVEGRPGLAYTF.

This sequence joins TRBV7-3 and TRBJ1-1, with a tentative D call TRBD1 (5 bases). The CDR3 length is 13 residues. The germline gives CDR1 SGHTA, CDR2 FQGTGA. V was clipped by 6 bases and J by 2 bases, with 10 bases between them. CDR3 amino acids: CASRRQLNTEAFF. In nucleotides, the CDR3 is TGTGCCAGCAGGCGACAGTTAAACACTGAAGCTTTCTTT.

This clone was observed a single time. This chain links TRBV7-2 with TRBJ2-2; D not resolved. Germline CDR1 reads SGHTA; CDR2 reads FQGNSA. CDR3 size: 13 residues. V was pared by 5 bases and J by 6 bases, with 10 bases between. CDR3 in amino acids: CASSRRVAGELFF. The CDR3 DNA is TGTGCCAGCAGCCGCCGGGTGGCCGGGGAGCTGTTTTTT.

The CDR3 nucleotides are TGTGCCAGCAGCTTGGCGGGCAGAGTGAACTACGAGCAGTACTTC. It translates to CASSLAGRVNYEQYF. This chain uses TRBV5-5 with TRBJ2-7; D ambiguous. CDR3 length: 15 residues. Trimming stripped 0 bases from V and 3 bases from J, with 13 bases between. CDR1 and CDR2 from the germline V gene are SGHKS and YYEKEE (reference sequence).

The rearrangement joins TRBV7-9 to TRBJ2-6; D is possibly TRBD2 (6 bases). Trimming took off 1 base at V and 1 base at J, with 8 bases between the two ends. The CDR3 has 16 amino acids. Germline lookup yields CDR1 SEHNR and CDR2 FQNEAQ (reference sequence). Here the CDR3 reads CASSLVAGSGANVLTF. CDR3 nucleotide sequence: TGTGCCAGCAGCTTAGTGGCGGGGTCTGGGGCCAACGTCCTGACTTTC.

The V gene is TRBV30, the J gene TRBJ1-5; TRBD1 matches at 9 bases. Germline assignment: CDR1 GTSNPN and CDR2 SVGIG (reference sequence). Trimming cost V 1 base and J 5 bases; bases outside gene matches: 15. There are 18 residues in the CDR3. The CDR3, as DNA: TGTGCCTGGAGTGCCGGGACAGGGCGCCCCGGCCCCTATCAGCCCCAGCATTTT. Translated: CAWSAGTGRPGPYQPQHF.

The CDR3 is CASSAVGGRWDNEQFF. CDR3 coding DNA: TGTGCCAGCAGCGCCGTGGGCGGGAGATGGGACAATGAGCAGTTCTTC. This chain joins TRBV11-3 and TRBJ2-1, with 7 bases lining up with TRBD2. Germline lookup yields CDR1 SGHNT and CDR2 YENEEA. The CDR3 is made up of 16 amino acids. V shed 5 bases, J shed 5 bases, and the junction held 12 bases outside the gene matches.

The chain uses TRBV30 and TRBJ2-6; D is possibly TRBD1 (6 bases). The CDR3 is 14 amino acids. Germline CDR1 GTSNPN, CDR2 SVGIG (reference sequence). Trimming shortened V by 2 bases and J by 4 bases, and 9 bases separated the two germline ends. The DNA of the CDR3 is TGTGCCTGGAGTTGGGGGCCCGGGGCCAACGTCCTGACTTTC. This codes for CAWSWGPGANVLTF.

This chain links TRBV9 with TRBJ2-5; 10 positions match TRBD1. This CDR3 has 15 amino acids. Unmatched junction bases numbered 7, after V lost 3 bases and J lost 5 bases. CDR1 is SGDLS, CDR2 YYNGEE, per germline. The CDR3, as DNA: TGTGCCAGCAGCGGAATTGGGACAGGGGTTGAGACCCAGTACTTC. Translated: CASSGIGTGVETQYF.

The chain has TRBV10-2 and TRBJ1-6; no reliable D call. V lost 0 bases and J lost 7, with 10 bases in between. Germline CDR1 and CDR2: WSHSY and SAAADI. The CDR3 is 15 amino acids. The CDR3 DNA is TGCGCCAGCAGTGAGTCTCGGGTTGACAATTCACCCCTCCACTTT. Residues: CASSESRVDNSPLHF.

This chain joins TRBV7-2 and TRBJ2-3, with D possibly matching TRBD2 (6 bases). CDR3 size: 15 residues. Germline V gives CDR1 SGHTA, CDR2 FQGNSA. The V and J ends lost 7 bases and 2 bases respectively, with 16 bases between them. The CDR3 sequence is CASTLGTGHTDTQYF. The CDR3 DNA reads as TGTGCCAGCACCCTAGGGACTGGACACACAGATACGCAGTATTTT.

The chain is built from TRBV7-6 and TRBJ1-4; D remains ambiguous. Per the germline V gene, CDR1 is SGHVS and CDR2 is FNYEAQ. The length of the CDR3 is 13 residues. Trimming took off 4 bases at V and 7 bases at J, with 10 bases between the two ends. The CDR3 nucleotides are TGTGCCAGCAGCTCCGGGCCCCTTGAAAAACTGTTTTTT. Its protein is CASSSGPLEKLFF.

The CDR3 coding sequence is TGTGCCAGCAGCTTAGGGACAACGAACACCGGGGAGCTGTTTTTT. As protein: CASSLGTTNTGELFF. The rearrangement uses TRBV7-3 and TRBJ2-2, with TRBD1 as a possible D gene (6 bases). Germline V gene data show CDR1 as SGHTA and CDR2 as FQGTGA. V was clipped by 2 bases and J by 0 bases, with 7 bases between them. CDR3 length: 15 amino acids.

The CDR3 DNA is TGTGCCAGCAAAGAAAGACAGGGAGACAATCAGCCCCAGCATTTT. The encoded protein is CASKERQGDNQPQHF. The chain carries TRBV2 and TRBJ1-5; 7 bases line up with TRBD1. The CDR3 sequence is 15 residues long. V was clipped by 7 bases and J by 3 bases; unmatched bases: 9. The germline V gene has CDR1 SNHLY and CDR2 FYNNEI.

The V gene is TRBV14, the J gene TRBJ1-5; D is undetermined. V lost 2 bases and J lost 1, with 12 bases in between. Germline CDR1 reads SGHDN; CDR2 reads FVKESK. The CDR3 is 16 residues long. The CDR3 sequence: CASSQFRRGSNQPQHF. The CDR3 DNA is TGTGCCAGCAGCCAATTTAGGCGTGGGAGCAATCAGCCCCAGCATTTT.

The V call is TRBV19, the J call TRBJ1-2; 9 nucleotides line up with TRBD1. V lost 0 bases, J lost 4 bases, and 6 bases stayed unmatched. CDR3 size: 16 residues. Germline CDR1 LNHDA, CDR2 SQIVND (reference sequence). This CDR3 reads CASSIDIQGARYGYTF. The CDR3 DNA sequence: TGTGCCAGTAGTATAGATATACAGGGGGCTCGCTATGGCTACACCTTC. The variable domain in full, completed from reference TRBV19 and TRBJ1-2, reads DGGITQSPKYLFRKEGQNVTLSCEQNLNHDAMYWYRQDPGQGLRLIYYSQIVNDFQKGDIAEGYSVSREKKESFPLTVTSAQKNPTAFYLCASSIDIQGARYGYTFGSGTRLTVV.

This chain joins TRBV5-1 and TRBJ2-7, with 9 bases matching TRBD1. This CDR3 comprises 16 residues. CDR1 SGHRS and CDR2 YFSETQ come from the germline V gene. The trim removed 0 bases at V and 3 bases at J, leaving 7 bases unmatched. CDR3 coding DNA: TGCGCCAGCAGCTTGGGGGGACAGGGAGGTAACTACGAGCAGTACTTC. Its protein product is CASSLGGQGGNYEQYF.

The chain carries TRBV28 and TRBJ2-7; 7 bases line up with TRBD1. V lost 5 bases, J lost 4 bases, and 8 bases stayed unmatched. CDR1 MDHEN and CDR2 SYDVKM come from the germline V gene. This CDR3 spans 14 amino acids. The chain's CDR3 is CASSQHRGKYEQYF. The CDR3 bases are TGTGCCAGCAGTCAGCACAGGGGTAAGTACGAGCAGTACTTC.

V and J are TRBV18 and TRBJ1-1; D not resolved. The CDR3 extends over 19 amino acids. CDR1 and CDR2 from the germline V gene are KGHSH and LQKENI. V was pared by 1 base and J by 4 bases, with 25 bases between. CDR3 amino acids: CASSPRKGRGSGVVTEAFF. CDR3 in DNA: TGTGCCAGCTCACCACGCAAGGGCAGAGGGTCGGGTGTAGTCACTGAAGCTTTCTTT.

CDR3 amino acids: CASSYFARGNYGYTF. DNA for the CDR3: TGTGCCAGCAGTTACTTCGCGCGGGGGAACTATGGCTACACCTTC. The genes are TRBV6-6 and TRBJ1-2; D perhaps matches TRBD1 (5 bases). Germline CDR1 is MNHNY and CDR2 is SVGAGI (reference sequence). This CDR3 region has 15 residues. The V and J ends lost 1 base and 2 bases respectively, with 11 bases between them.